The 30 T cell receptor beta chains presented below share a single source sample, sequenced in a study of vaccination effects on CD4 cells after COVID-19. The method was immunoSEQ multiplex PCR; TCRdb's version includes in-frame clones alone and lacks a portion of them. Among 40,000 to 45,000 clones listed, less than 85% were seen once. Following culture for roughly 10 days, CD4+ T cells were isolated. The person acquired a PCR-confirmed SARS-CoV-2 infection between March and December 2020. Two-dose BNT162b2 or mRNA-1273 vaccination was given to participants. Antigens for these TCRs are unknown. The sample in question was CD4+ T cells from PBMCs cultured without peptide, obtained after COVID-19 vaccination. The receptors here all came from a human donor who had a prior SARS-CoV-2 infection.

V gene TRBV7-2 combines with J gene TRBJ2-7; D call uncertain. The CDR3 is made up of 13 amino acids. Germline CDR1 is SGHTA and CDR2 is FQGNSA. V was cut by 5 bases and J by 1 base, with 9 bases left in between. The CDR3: CASSPHQSYEQYF. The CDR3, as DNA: TGTGCCAGCAGCCCCCACCAATCCTACGAGCAGTACTTC.

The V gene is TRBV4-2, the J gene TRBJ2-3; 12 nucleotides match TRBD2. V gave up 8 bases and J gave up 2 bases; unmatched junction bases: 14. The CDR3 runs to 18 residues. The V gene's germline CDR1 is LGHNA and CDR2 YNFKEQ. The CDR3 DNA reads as TGTGCCAGCGCCGACCGACTAGCGGGGGTACTGAACACAGATACGCAGTATTTT. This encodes CASADRLAGVLNTDTQYF.

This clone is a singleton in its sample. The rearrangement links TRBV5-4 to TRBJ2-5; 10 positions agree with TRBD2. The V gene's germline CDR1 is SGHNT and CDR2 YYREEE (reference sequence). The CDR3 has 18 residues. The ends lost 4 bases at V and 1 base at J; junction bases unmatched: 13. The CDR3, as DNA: TGTGCCAGCAGCAGAGCGGGGGGGGCCATTCTTGGCCAAGAGACCCAGTACTTC. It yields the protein CASSRAGGAILGQETQYF.

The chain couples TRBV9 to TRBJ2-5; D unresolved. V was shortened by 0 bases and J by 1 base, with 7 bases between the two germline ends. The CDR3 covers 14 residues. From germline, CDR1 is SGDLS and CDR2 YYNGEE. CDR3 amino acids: CASSVVAGQETQYF. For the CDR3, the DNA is TGTGCCAGCAGCGTAGTGGCAGGCCAAGAGACCCAGTACTTC.

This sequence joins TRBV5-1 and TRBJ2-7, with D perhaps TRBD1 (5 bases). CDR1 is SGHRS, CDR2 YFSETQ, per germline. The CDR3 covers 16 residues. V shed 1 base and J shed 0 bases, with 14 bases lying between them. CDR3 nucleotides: TGCGCCAGCAGCTTGAGGGGCCAGGTGGGCTCCTACGAGCAGTACTTC. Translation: CASSLRGQVGSYEQYF.

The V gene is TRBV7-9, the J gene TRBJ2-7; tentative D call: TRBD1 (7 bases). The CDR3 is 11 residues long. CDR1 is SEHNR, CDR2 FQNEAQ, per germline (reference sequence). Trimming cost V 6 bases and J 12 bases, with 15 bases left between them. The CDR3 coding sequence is TGTGCCAGCAGTTCAGGGGGGACGAGGTACTTC. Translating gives CASSSGGTRYF.

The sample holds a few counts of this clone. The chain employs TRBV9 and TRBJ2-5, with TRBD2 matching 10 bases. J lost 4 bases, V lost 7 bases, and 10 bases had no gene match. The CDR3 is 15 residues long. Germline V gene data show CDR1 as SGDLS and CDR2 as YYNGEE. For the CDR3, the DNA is TGTGCCAGCGCGCAAGCGGGGGGGCCAATAGAGACCCAGTACTTC. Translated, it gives CASAQAGGPIETQYF.

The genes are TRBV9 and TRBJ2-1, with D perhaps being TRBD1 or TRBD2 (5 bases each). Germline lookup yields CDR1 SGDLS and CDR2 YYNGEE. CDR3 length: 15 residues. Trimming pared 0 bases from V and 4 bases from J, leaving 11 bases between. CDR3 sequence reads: CASSVGGTTYNEQFF. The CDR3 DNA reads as TGTGCCAGCAGCGTAGGGGGGACCACTTACAATGAGCAGTTCTTC.

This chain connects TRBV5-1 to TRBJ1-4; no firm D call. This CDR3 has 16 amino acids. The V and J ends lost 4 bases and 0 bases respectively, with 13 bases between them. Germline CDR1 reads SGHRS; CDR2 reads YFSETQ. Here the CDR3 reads CASSPTPLATNEKLFF. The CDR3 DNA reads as TGCGCCAGCAGCCCCACCCCCCTTGCAACTAATGAAAAACTGTTTTTT.

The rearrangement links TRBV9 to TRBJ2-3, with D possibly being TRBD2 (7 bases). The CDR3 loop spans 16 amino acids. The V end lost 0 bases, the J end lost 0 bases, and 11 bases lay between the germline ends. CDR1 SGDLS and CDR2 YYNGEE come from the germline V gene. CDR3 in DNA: TGTGCCAGCAGCGTAGAGCGGGGACAAAGCACAGATACGCAGTATTTT. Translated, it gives CASSVERGQSTDTQYF.

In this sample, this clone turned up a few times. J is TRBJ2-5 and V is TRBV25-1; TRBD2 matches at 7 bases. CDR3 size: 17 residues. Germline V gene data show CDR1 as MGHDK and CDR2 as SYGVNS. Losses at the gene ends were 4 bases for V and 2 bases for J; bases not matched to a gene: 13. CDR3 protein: CASSVPSGRAEQETQYF. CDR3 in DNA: TGTGCCAGCAGTGTGCCAAGTGGGAGGGCCGAACAAGAGACCCAGTACTTC.

In DNA, the CDR3 is TGTGCCAGCAGCCGGTCCAGGTCCCGGAACGGAGCGCAGTATTTT. Translating it yields CASSRSRSRNGAQYF. This chain uses TRBV7-2 with TRBJ2-3; no clear D. V lost 5 bases and J 10 bases, leaving 22 bases between the germline ends. The CDR3 loop spans 15 amino acids. CDR1 and CDR2 (germline): SGHTA, FQGNSA.

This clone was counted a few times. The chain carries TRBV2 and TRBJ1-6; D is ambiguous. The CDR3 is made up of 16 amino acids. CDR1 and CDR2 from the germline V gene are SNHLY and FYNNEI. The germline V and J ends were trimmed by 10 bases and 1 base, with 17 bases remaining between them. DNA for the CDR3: TGTGCCATCAAAGGCGAATTAGTTTCCTATAATTCACCCCTCCACTTT. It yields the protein CAIKGELVSYNSPLHF.

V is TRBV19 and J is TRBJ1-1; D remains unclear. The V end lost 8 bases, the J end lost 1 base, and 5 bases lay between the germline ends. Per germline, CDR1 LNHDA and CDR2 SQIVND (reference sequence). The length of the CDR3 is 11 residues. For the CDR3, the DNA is TGTGCCAGTCATTGGAACACTGAAGCTTTCTTT. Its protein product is CASHWNTEAFF.

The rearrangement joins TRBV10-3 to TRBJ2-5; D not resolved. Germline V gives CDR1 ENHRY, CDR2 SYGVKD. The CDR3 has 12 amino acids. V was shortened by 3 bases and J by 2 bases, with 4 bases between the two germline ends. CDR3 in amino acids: CAISDRQETQYF. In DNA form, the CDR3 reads TGTGCCATCAGTGACAGACAAGAGACCCAGTACTTC.

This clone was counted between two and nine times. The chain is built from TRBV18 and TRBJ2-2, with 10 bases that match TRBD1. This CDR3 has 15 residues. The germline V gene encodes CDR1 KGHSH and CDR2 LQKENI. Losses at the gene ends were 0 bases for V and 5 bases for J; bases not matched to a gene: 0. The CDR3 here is CASSPPGQGTGELFF. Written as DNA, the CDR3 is TGTGCCAGCTCACCACCGGGACAGGGGACCGGGGAGCTGTTTTTT.

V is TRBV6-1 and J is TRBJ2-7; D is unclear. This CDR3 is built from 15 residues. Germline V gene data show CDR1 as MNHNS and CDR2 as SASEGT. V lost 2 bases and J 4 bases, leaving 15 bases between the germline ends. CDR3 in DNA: TGTGCCAGCAGTGAAATAGGAAGGGCACTATACGAGCAGTACTTC. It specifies CASSEIGRALYEQYF.

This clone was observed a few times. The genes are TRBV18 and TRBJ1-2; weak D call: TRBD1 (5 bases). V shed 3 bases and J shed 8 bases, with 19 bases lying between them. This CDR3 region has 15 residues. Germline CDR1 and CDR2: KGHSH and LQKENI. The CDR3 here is CASSPPLGEGRGYTF. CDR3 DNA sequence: TGTGCCAGCTCACCCCCCCTAGGTGAGGGGAGAGGCTACACCTTC. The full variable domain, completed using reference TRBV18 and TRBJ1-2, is NAGVMQNPRHLVRRRGQEARLRCSPMKGHSHVYWYRQLPEEGLKFMVYLQKENIIDESGMPKERFSAEFPKEGPSILRIQQVVRGDSAAYFCASSPPLGEGRGYTFGSGTRLTVV.

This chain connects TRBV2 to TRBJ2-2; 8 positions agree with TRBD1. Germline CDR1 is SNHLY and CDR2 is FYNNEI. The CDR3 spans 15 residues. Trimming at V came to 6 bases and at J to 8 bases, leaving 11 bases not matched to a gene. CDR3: CASSPGTGSPGELFF. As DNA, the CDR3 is TGTGCCAGCAGCCCCGGGACAGGTTCTCCTGGGGAGCTGTTTTTT.

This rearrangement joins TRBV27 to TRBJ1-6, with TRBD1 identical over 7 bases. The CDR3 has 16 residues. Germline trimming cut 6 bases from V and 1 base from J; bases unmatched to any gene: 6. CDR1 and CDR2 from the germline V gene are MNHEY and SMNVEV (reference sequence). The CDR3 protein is CASRTDRVSYNSPLHF. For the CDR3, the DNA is TGTGCCAGCAGGACCGACAGGGTTTCCTATAATTCACCCCTCCACTTT.

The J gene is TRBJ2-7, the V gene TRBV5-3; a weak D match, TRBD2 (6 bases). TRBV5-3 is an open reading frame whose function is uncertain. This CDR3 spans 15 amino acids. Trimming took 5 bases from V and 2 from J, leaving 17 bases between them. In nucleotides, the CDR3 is TGTGCCAGAAGTTCGGCGGGGACCCTGCCCTACGAGCAGTACTTC. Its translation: CARSSAGTLPYEQYF.

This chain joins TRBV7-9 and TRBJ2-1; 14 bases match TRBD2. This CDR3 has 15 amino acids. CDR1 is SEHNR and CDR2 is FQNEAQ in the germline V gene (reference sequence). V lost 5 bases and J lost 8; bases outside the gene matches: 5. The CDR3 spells CASSEGLAGVYEQFF. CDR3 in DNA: TGTGCCAGCAGCGAGGGACTAGCGGGAGTTTATGAGCAGTTCTTC.

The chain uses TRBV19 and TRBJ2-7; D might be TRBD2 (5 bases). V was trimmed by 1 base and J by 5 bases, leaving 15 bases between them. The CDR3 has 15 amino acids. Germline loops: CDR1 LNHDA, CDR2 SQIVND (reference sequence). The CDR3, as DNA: TGTGCCAGTAGTATAGCCTCGGGGTATTTCCACGAGCAGTACTTC. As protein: CASSIASGYFHEQYF.

As DNA, the CDR3 is TGTGCCAGCAGCCAAGGAACAGGGGGGCTCAGAAATTCACCCCTCCACTTT. Encoded protein: CASSQGTGGLRNSPLHF. The rearrangement joins TRBV3-1 (or the pseudogene TRBV3-2) to TRBJ1-6; TRBD1 agrees at 8 bases. The V gene's germline CDR1 is LGHDT and CDR2 YNNKEL (reference sequence). The trim removed 1 base at V and 7 bases at J, leaving 9 bases unmatched. CDR3 length: 17 residues.

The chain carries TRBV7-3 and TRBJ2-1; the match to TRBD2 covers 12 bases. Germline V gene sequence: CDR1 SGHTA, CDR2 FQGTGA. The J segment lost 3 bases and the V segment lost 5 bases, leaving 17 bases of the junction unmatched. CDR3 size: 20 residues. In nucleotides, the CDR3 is TGTGCCAGCAGCCTCACGACCCTAGCGGGAGGGCCCTCGGGCTACAATGAGCAGTTCTTC. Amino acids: CASSLTTLAGGPSGYNEQFF.

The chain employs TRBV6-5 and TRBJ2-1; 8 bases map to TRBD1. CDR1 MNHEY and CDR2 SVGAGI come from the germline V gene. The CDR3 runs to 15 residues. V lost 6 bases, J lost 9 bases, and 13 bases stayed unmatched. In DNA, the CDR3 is TGTGCCAGCAGGGGGGCGAACAGGGGGTATGGTGAGCAGTTCTTC. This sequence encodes CASRGANRGYGEQFF.

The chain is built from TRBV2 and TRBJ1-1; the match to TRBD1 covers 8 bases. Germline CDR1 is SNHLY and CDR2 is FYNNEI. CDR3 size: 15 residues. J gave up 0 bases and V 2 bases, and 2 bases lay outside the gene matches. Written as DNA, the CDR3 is TGTGCCAGCAGTGAACAGGGGGCGGTGAACACTGAAGCTTTCTTT. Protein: CASSEQGAVNTEAFF. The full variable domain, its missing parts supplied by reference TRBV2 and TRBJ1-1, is EPEVTQTPSHQVTQMGQEVILRCVPISNHLYFYWYRQILGQKVEFLVSFYNNEISEKSEIFDDQFSVERPDGSNFTLKIRSTKLEDSAMYFCASSEQGAVNTEAFFGQGTRLTVV.

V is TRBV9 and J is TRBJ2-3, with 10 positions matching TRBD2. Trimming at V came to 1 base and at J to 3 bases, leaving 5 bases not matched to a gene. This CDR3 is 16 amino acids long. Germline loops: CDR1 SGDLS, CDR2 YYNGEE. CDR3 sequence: CASSVHLAGETDTQYF. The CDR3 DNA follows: TGTGCCAGCAGCGTACATCTAGCGGGGGAGACAGATACGCAGTATTTT.

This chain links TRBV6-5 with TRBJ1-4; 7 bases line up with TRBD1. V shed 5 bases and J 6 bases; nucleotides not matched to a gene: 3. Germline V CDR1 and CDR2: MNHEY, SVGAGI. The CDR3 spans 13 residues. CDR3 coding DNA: TGTGCCAGCAGTACAGGGGTTCATGAAAAACTGTTTTTT. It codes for CASSTGVHEKLFF.

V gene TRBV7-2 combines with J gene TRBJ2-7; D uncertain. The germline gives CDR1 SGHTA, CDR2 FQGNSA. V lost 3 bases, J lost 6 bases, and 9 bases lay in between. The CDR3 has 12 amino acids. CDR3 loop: CASSLRNREQYF. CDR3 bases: TGTGCCAGCAGCTTGCGGAATCGCGAGCAGTACTTC.